At least ten counts were recorded for the clone carrying this T cell receptor (beta chain). Its antigen is unknown. The authors produced cDNA by 5'RACE using 10-nucleotide random UMIs. MiXCR, applied by TCRdb to the 5' RACE reads, yields one record per CDR3 protein. The sample includes approximately 58,000 distinct CDR3 sequences, 7% to 10% seen only once; the top ten take 1.9%. The data belong to a study of neurological immune-mediated disorders. Study results and limitations: No CDR3 amino acid sequences were shared by expanded clones across subjects, suggesting private repertoires in all groups.

Time point specified: longitudinal time-point 3. The healthy controls volunteered at a blood bank in Maryland, USA. 2 million unsorted PBMCs were stored in RNAlater at -80 °C before RNA extraction. Germline loops: CDR1 SGHTA, CDR2 FQGNSA. V shed 5 bases and J shed 12 bases, with 20 bases lying between them. The CDR3 covers 14 residues. The sample comprised PBMCs. The chain links TRBV7-2 to TRBJ2-1, with D possibly TRBD2 on 6 matching bases. The sequence was obtained from a woman aged 40-49 years in good health. The CDR3, as DNA: TGTGCCAGCAGCCCTACGGGACTCTTCGTCGGGCAGTTCTTC. Its translation: CASSPTGLFVGQFF.